This T cell receptor (beta chain) was profiled in a study of cytomegalovirus exposure and HLA in healthy donors. On this clone itself: The target antigen is unknown.

V lost 4 bases and J lost 6; bases outside the gene matches: 5. The CDR3 runs 14 residues. From germline, CDR1 is SGHAT and CDR2 FQNNGV. Study-wide results and limits: Several V segments, TRBV6-2 and TRBV6-3 among them, could not be told apart and were dropped.

The PCR ran on 60 Vbeta and 13 Jbeta primers. Here immunoSEQ multiplex PCR was the method, and the copy in TCRdb shows in-frame clones only, minus some. The table shows about 160,000 clones, with 65% to 85% occurring only once. The sequenced material came from PBMCs. The chain uses TRBV11-2 and TRBJ1-2; 10 bases line up with TRBD1. This clonotype was sampled from a man in his forties in good health and CMV-seropositive. The CDR3 here is CASSYDRGRNGYTF. CDR3 nucleotides: TGTGCCAGCAGCTACGACAGGGGGCGGAATGGCTACACCTTC. Variable domain in full (rest from reference TRBV11-2 and TRBJ1-2): EAGVAQSPRYKIIEKRQSVAFWCNPISGHATLYWYQQILGQGPKLLIQFQNNGVVDDSQLPKDRFSAERLKGVDSTLKIQPAKLEDSAVYLCASSYDRGRNGYTFGSGTRLTVV.